These T cell receptor beta chains were read from a single sample in a study of blood T cells in healthy people across ages. MiXCR was run by TCRdb on the 5' RACE reads, yielding one entry per CDR3 protein. The top ten clones hold roughly 18% of a sample with fewer than 1,000,000 distinct CDR3 sequences, roughly 44% of them seen once. Sequenced input: blood. Receptors were obtained from a man aged 55 to 70 in good health. Each CDR3 is given with its conserved first and last residue. Each record gives: V gene, J gene, D gene, clone size, CDR3 DNA, CDR3 protein. The D gene is left open where the match is weak. Only some rows state a clone size, as once, few, many or a class for expanded clones.

>TRBV20-1|TRBJ2-5|TRBD1|-
TGCAGTGCCACTTACGGGACAGGGGGAAGGAAGCAGTACTTC
CSATYGTGGRKQYF
>TRBV7-9|TRBJ2-7|-|-
TGTGCCAGCAGCTCCGCAGGGGTCCGGGACGAGCAGTACTTC
CASSSAGVRDEQYF
>TRBV5-1|TRBJ1-2|TRBD1|once
TGCGCCAGCACCTTGGGGACAGGGCGTTATGGCTACACCTTC
CASTLGTGRYGYTF
>TRBV2|TRBJ1-6|-|few
TGTGCCAGCAGCGGATTTTTAAATTCACCCCTCCACTTT
CASSGFLNSPLHF
>TRBV5-1|TRBJ2-7|TRBD1|-
TGCGCCAGCCGCGGTACAGGGGTCCCCTACGAGCAGTACTTC
CASRGTGVPYEQYF
>TRBV20-1|TRBJ2-7|-|few
TGCAGTGCTAGAGTCCACTTCTACGAGCAGTACTTC
CSARVHFYEQYF
>TRBV7-9|TRBJ1-2|-|-
TGTGCCAGCAGCTTAGAGACAGCCTATGGCTACACCTTC
CASSLETAYGYTF
>TRBV5-1|TRBJ2-4|TRBD2|-
TGCGCCAGCAGCTTGGTAGCCCCTAGCGGACGATTCAAAAACATTCAGTACTTC
CASSLVAPSGRFKNIQYF
>TRBV18|TRBJ2-1|TRBD2|-
TGTGCCAACTCACCCGGCGGGGGGCTAAACAATGAGCAGTTCTTC
CANSPGGGLNNEQFF
>TRBV11-2|TRBJ2-7|TRBD2|few
TGTGCCAGCAGCAGAAGGCGGGGGGGCGTCAACGAGCAGTACTTC
CASSRRRGGVNEQYF
>TRBV9|TRBJ1-2|TRBD1|-
TGTGCCAGCAGCCCGTGGACAGGGATTAACTATGGCTACACCTTC
CASSPWTGINYGYTF
>TRBV6-1|TRBJ2-7|TRBD2|few
TGTGCCAGCAGTGCGGGGAGGGGAGGTTTCAACTCCTACGAGCAGTACTTC
CASSAGRGGFNSYEQYF
>TRBV25-1|TRBJ2-7|TRBD2|-
TGTGCCAGCAGTAAGAATAGCGGGGGGTCCTACGAGCAGTACTTC
CASSKNSGGSYEQYF
>TRBV6-1|TRBJ2-7|-|-
TGTGCCAGCAGTATCGGGCTGGCGGCCTACGAGCAGTACTTC
CASSIGLAAYEQYF
>TRBV20-1|TRBJ1-6|TRBD1|few
TGCAGTGCTAGAGCCGGACAGGGGATGAATTCACCCCTCCACTTT
CSARAGQGMNSPLHF
>TRBV7-9|TRBJ1-2|-|-
TGTGCCACTCAGGAGGGGCGGGACGGCTATGGCTACACCTTC
CATQEGRDGYGYTF
>TRBV11-2|TRBJ2-7|TRBD1|few
TGTGCCAGCAGCCTCGGGACAGACTACGAGCAGTACTTC
CASSLGTDYEQYF
>TRBV6-1|TRBJ2-3|TRBD2|-
TGTGCCAGCAGTGAGATAGCGGGGGAGCTGGATACGCAGTATTTT
CASSEIAGELDTQYF
>TRBV12-3/TRBV12-4|TRBJ2-1|-|once
TGTGCCAGCAGTTCTTACCCAGGGACCCCCTTTTCCCATGAGCAGTTCTTC
CASSSYPGTPFSHEQFF
>TRBV3-1|TRBJ2-1|-|-
TGTGCCAGCAGCCAAATTAGGGGATCCAATGAGCAGTTCTTC
CASSQIRGSNEQFF
>TRBV11-3|TRBJ2-5|-|few
TGTGCCAGCAGCTTAGATATCCGCGAAGGATCCCAGTACTTC
CASSLDIREGSQYF
>TRBV6-2/TRBV6-3|TRBJ2-5|-|once
TGTGCCAGCAGAAGACCGGGACGTATTCAAGAGACCCAGTACTTC
CASRRPGRIQETQYF
>TRBV5-1|TRBJ1-4|TRBD1|-
TGCGCCAGCAGCTTAGGAGGGGGCGACGGTGAAAAACTGTTTTTT
CASSLGGGDGEKLFF
>TRBV7-9|TRBJ2-5|TRBD2|-
TGTGCCAGCAGCCCGTCTAGCGGGGGTATCCAAGAGACCCAGTACTTC
CASSPSSGGIQETQYF
>TRBV7-9|TRBJ1-2|-|few
TGTGCCAGCAGCTTAGAGACAGCATTTAACTATGGCTACACCTTC
CASSLETAFNYGYTF
>TRBV6-2/TRBV6-3|TRBJ2-7|-|-
TGTGCCAGCAGGGGAGACAGACCCTACGAGCAGTACTTC
CASRGDRPYEQYF
>TRBV29-1|TRBJ1-2|-|few
TGCAGCGTGCGCCTCAATTCTAACTATGGCTACACCTTC
CSVRLNSNYGYTF
>TRBV20-1|TRBJ2-7|-|-
TGCAGTGCTAGAGTTGGGAGACAGGGAGGCAACGAGCAGTACTTC
CSARVGRQGGNEQYF
>TRBV5-1|TRBJ2-7|TRBD1|-
TGCGCCAGCAGCCTATTAGGACAGGGATACAACTACGAGCAGTACTTC
CASSLLGQGYNYEQYF
>TRBV7-2|TRBJ2-5|-|few
TGTGCCAGCAGCGAGTGGGGACCTCAAGAGACCCAGTACTTC
CASSEWGPQETQYF
>TRBV5-1|TRBJ1-2|TRBD1|-
TGCGCCAGCGGCTTAGCCCGGGACAGCTATGGCTACACCTTC
CASGLARDSYGYTF
>TRBV6-5|TRBJ2-3|TRBD2|-
TGTGCCAGCAGTTACTCGGGGCTAGCGGGGGCCCCCACAGATACGCAGTATTTT
CASSYSGLAGAPTDTQYF
>TRBV20-1|TRBJ2-3|TRBD2|-
TGCAGTGCCCCGGACAGGGGGACTAGCGGGGGGACCACAGATACGCAGTATTTT
CSAPDRGTSGGTTDTQYF
>TRBV7-2|TRBJ2-3|TRBD1|few
TGTGCCAGCAGCTTCCCGGGACAGGGACCTGCAGATACGCAGTATTTT
CASSFPGQGPADTQYF
>TRBV28|TRBJ1-2|TRBD1|few
TGTGCCAGCAGTTTATCTGGGACAGGGGGCATCTATGGCTACACCTTC
CASSLSGTGGIYGYTF
>TRBV11-2|TRBJ2-1|TRBD2|-
TGTGCCAGCAGCTTAGCTCTAGCGGGGGTTTACAATGAGCAGTTCTTC
CASSLALAGVYNEQFF
>TRBV28|TRBJ2-3|-|-
TGTGCCAGCAGGCCGACAGCGACAGATACGCAGTATTTT
CASRPTATDTQYF
>TRBV4-3|TRBJ2-6|TRBD1|-
TGCGCCAGCAGCCCTTCTTTGACAGGGAACTCTGGGGCCAACGTCCTGACTTTC
CASSPSLTGNSGANVLTF
>TRBV7-2|TRBJ2-7|TRBD2|-
TGTGCCAGCAGCTTCCAGGCTAGCGGGACCTACGAGCAGTACTTC
CASSFQASGTYEQYF
>TRBV20-1|TRBJ2-1|-|-
TGCAGTGCTAGCTACGGGACATGGGGCAACAATGAGCAGTTCTTC
CSASYGTWGNNEQFF
>TRBV5-1|TRBJ2-5|TRBD1|-
TGCGCCAGCAGCTTTGGACAGGCGATGTACCAAGAGACCCAGTACTTC
CASSFGQAMYQETQYF
>TRBV9|TRBJ2-1|-|-
TGTGCCAGCAGCCCTAACGTCGGGCTTTACAATGAGCAGTTCTTC
CASSPNVGLYNEQFF
>TRBV20-1|TRBJ2-2|-|-
TGCAGTGCTAGGAGGGTCGGGGCAGGGACCACCGGGGAGCTGTTTTTT
CSARRVGAGTTGELFF
>TRBV7-8|TRBJ2-1|-|-
TGTGCCAGCAGCTTAGACCCTGGGACGGGTGAGCAGTTCTTC
CASSLDPGTGEQFF
>TRBV6-5|TRBJ1-6|-|-
TGTGCCAGCAGAGCCCGGACAGATTCACCCCTCCACTTT
CASRARTDSPLHF
>TRBV20-1|TRBJ2-3|TRBD2|-
TGCAGTGCTAGAGATCGACCCACCCTAGCGGGGGTTATAGATACGCAGTATTTT
CSARDRPTLAGVIDTQYF
>TRBV10-3|TRBJ1-1|TRBD1|-
TGTGCCATCGGTTCTACGGACAGGGCCCAAGAAGCTTTCTTT
CAIGSTDRAQEAFF
>TRBV11-2|TRBJ2-3|TRBD2|-
TGTGCCAGCAGCCAACTAGCGGGCGGGTTAGGGACGCAGTATTTT
CASSQLAGGLGTQYF
>TRBV20-1|TRBJ2-1|TRBD1|few
TGCAGTGCTTCCGGGACAGGGGCACCCAATGAGCAGTTCTTC
CSASGTGAPNEQFF
>TRBV20-1|TRBJ2-5|-|many
TGCAGTGCCTTCAACGGGGAGACCCAGTACTTC
CSAFNGETQYF
>TRBV28|TRBJ2-7|-|-
TGTGCCAGCAGGTCCACAGAGTACGAGCAGTACTTC
CASRSTEYEQYF
>TRBV7-3|TRBJ2-3|-|-
TGTGCCAGCAGCCCGACTAGTTCTAGCACAGATACGCAGTATTTT
CASSPTSSSTDTQYF
>TRBV20-1|TRBJ2-3|TRBD2|-
TGCAGTGCTAGTCGTGATGAGGGAGGGCCAGATACGCAGTATTTT
CSASRDEGGPDTQYF
>TRBV7-8|TRBJ2-7|-|few
TGTGCCAGCAGCTTCGGGGGAAGAGAGCAGTACTTC
CASSFGGREQYF
>TRBV30|TRBJ1-5|TRBD1|-
TGTGCCTGGTCTTATGGACAGGGCCATCAGCCCCAGCATTTT
CAWSYGQGHQPQHF